This TCR beta chain was sequenced in a study of radiation and T cells in renal cell carcinoma. Overall study: Nephrectomy followed 15 Gy stereotactic body radiation by 4 weeks. Study results and limitations: In blood, top tumor clones expanded by 2 weeks, shrinking by 4.

The CDR3 is made up of 13 amino acids. V lost 6 bases, J lost 7 bases, and 13 bases lay in between. In germline, CDR1 is LNHDA, CDR2 SQIVND (reference sequence). The time point: blood 2 weeks post-SBRT. As to treatment: 15 Gy SBRT to primary tumor, nephrectomy 4 weeks later. The tumor was a clear cell renal cell carcinoma. About this clone: Its specificity is not known.

The table came from immunoSEQ multiplex PCR; TCRdb's copy has only in-frame clones and leaves some out. The sample includes some 120,000 clones, about 88% of them seen just once. The starting material was blood, obtained from a patient whose treatment included radiotherapy and nephrectomy. This chain links TRBV19 with TRBJ1-5, with D tentatively TRBD1 (5 bases). This TCR derives from a woman aged 70-85 years with renal cell carcinoma. The CDR3 spells CASSSGLEQPQHF. In DNA, the CDR3 is TGTGCCAGTAGCTCAGGGCTTGAACAGCCCCAGCATTTT.